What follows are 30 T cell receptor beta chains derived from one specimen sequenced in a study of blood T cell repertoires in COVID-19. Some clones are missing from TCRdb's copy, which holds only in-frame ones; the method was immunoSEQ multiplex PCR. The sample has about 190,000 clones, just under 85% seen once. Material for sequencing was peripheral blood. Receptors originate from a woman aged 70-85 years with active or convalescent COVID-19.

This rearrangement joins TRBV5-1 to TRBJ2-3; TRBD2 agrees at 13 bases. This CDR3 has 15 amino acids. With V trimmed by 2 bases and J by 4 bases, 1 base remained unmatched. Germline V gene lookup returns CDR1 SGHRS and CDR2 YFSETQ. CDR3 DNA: TGCGCCAGCAGCTTTACTAGCGGGAGGGCAGATACGCAGTATTTT. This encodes CASSFTSGRADTQYF.

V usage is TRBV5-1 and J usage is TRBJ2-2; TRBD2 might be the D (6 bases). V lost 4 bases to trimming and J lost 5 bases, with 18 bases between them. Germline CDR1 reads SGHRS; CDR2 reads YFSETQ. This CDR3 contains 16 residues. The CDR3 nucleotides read TGCGCCAGCAGCCCCAGGAGCGGAGGAGGGACCGGGGAGCTGTTTTTT. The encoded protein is CASSPRSGGGTGELFF.

The CDR3 loop reads CAWKGSLADNEQFF. Here the CDR3 DNA reads TGTGCCTGGAAGGGGTCGCTTGCGGACAATGAGCAGTTCTTC. The rearrangement links TRBV30 to TRBJ2-1, with a weak D call TRBD1 (5 bases). There are 14 residues in the CDR3. The V gene's germline CDR1 is GTSNPN and CDR2 SVGIG (reference sequence). Trimming took off 4 bases at V and 5 bases at J, with 15 bases between the two ends.

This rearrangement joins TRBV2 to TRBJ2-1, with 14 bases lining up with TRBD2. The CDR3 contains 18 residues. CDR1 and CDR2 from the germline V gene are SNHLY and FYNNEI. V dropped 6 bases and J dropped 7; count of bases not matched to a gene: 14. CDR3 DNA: TGTGCCAGCAGGAGGGGACTAGCGGGAGCGGTAGGTGGGAATGAGCAGTTCTTC. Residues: CASRRGLAGAVGGNEQFF.

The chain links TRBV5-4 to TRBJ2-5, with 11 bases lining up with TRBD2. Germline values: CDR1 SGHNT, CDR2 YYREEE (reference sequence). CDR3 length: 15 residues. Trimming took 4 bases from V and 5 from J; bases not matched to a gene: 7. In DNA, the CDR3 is TGTGCCAGCAGCCCCGTAGCGGGAGGGGGGGAGACCCAGTACTTC. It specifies CASSPVAGGGETQYF.

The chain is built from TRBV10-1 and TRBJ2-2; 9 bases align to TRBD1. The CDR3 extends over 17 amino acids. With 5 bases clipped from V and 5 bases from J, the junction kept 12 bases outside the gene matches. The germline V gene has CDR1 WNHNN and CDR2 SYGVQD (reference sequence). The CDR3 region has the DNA TGCGCCAGCAGTCCGTCTACAGGGGGCGTTGGTACCGGGGAGCTGTTTTTT. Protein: CASSPSTGGVGTGELFF.

The CDR3 coding sequence is TGTGCCAGCAGCGTCCGTAGGGGTGGGGCCAACGTCCTGACTTTC. Translating gives CASSVRRGGANVLTF. The chain couples TRBV9 to TRBJ2-6; maybe TRBD1 (5 bases). Germline CDR1 and CDR2: SGDLS and YYNGEE. The CDR3 extends over 15 amino acids. Trimming took off 2 bases at V and 3 bases at J, with 9 bases between the two ends.

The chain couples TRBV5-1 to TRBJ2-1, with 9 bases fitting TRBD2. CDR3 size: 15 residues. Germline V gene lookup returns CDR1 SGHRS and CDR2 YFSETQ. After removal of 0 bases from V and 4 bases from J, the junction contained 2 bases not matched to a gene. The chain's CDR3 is CASSLDAGGYNEQFF. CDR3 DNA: TGCGCCAGCAGCTTGGATGCGGGAGGGTACAATGAGCAGTTCTTC.

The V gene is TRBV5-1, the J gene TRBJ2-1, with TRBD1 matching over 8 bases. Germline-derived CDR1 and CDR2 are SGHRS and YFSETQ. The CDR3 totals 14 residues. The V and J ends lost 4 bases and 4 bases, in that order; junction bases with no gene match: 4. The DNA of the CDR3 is TGCGCCAGCAGCCCCGGGACAGGTTACAATGAGCAGTTCTTC. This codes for CASSPGTGYNEQFF.

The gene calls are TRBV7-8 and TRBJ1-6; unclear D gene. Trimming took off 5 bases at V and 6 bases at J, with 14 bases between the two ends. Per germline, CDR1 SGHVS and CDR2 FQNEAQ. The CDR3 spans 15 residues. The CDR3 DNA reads TGTGCCAGCAGCCCCGGGTCCGTGGGTAATTCACCCCTCCACTTT. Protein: CASSPGSVGNSPLHF.

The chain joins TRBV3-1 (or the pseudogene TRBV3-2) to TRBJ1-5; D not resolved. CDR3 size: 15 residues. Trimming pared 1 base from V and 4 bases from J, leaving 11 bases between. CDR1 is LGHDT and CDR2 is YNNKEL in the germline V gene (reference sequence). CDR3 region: CASSQGTGLNQPQHF. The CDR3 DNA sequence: TGTGCCAGCAGCCAAGGGACGGGGTTGAATCAGCCCCAGCATTTT.

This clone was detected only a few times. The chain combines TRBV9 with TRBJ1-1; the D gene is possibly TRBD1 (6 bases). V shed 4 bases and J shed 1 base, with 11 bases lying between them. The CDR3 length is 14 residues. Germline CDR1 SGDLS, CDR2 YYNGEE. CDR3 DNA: TGTGCCAGCAGCTTCGGGACACAGAACACTGAAGCTTTCTTT. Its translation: CASSFGTQNTEAFF.

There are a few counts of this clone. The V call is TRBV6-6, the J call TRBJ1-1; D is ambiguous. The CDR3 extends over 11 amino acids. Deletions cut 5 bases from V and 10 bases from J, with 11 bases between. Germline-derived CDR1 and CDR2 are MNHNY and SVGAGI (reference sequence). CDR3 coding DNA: TGTGCCAGCAGTCTCGGGGAAACAGCTTTCTTT. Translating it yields CASSLGETAFF.

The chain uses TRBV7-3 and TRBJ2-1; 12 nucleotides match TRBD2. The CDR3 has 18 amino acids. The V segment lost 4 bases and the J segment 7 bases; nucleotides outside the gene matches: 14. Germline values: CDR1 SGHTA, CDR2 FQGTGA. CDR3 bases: TGTGCCAGCAGCTATTTGAACTCTCTAGCGGGAGGGCAGAATGAGCAGTTCTTC. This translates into CASSYLNSLAGGQNEQFF.

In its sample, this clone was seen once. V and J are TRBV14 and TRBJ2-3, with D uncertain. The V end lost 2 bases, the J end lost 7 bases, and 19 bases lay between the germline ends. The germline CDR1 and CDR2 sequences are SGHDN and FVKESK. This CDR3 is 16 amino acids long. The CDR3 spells CASSQTSGSPSNTQYF. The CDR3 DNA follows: TGTGCCAGCAGCCAAACATCAGGCTCCCCCTCGAATACGCAGTATTTT.

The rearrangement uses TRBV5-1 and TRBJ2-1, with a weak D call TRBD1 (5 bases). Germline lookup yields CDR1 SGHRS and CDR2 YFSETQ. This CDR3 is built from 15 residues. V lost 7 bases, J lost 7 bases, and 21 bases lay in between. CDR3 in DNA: TGCGCCAGCGTTTCGGTATTAGGGGCTGTAAATGAGCAGTTCTTC. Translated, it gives CASVSVLGAVNEQFF.

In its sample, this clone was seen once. CDR3 sequence reads: CASTGGTSYEQYF. The DNA for the CDR3 is TGTGCCAGTACAGGGGGGACCTCCTACGAGCAGTACTTC. The V gene is TRBV19, the J gene TRBJ2-7, with D perhaps matching TRBD1 (7 bases). V was shortened by 7 bases and J by 0 bases, with 10 bases between the two germline ends. From germline, CDR1 is LNHDA and CDR2 SQIVND (reference sequence). This CDR3 spans 13 amino acids.

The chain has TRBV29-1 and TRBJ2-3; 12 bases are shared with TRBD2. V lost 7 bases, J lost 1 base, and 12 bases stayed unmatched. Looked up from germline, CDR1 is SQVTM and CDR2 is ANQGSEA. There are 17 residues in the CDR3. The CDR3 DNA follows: TGCAGCGCTGCGACTAGCGGGAGTAGGTTGGGCACAGATACGCAGTATTTT. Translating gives CSAATSGSRLGTDTQYF.

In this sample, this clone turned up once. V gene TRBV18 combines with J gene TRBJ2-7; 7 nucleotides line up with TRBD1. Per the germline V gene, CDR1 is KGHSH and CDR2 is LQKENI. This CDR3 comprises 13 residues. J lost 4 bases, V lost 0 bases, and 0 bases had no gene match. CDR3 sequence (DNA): TGTGCCAGCTCACCACCGGACAGGTACGAGCAGTACTTC. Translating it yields CASSPPDRYEQYF.

The CDR3 protein is CASSRLGQGAYEQYF. CDR3 coding DNA: TGTGCCAGCAGTAGATTGGGACAGGGGGCCTACGAGCAGTACTTC. This chain uses TRBV2 with TRBJ2-7, with 11 bases lining up with TRBD1. V gave up 5 bases and J gave up 2 bases; unmatched junction bases: 5. Per the germline V gene, CDR1 is SNHLY and CDR2 is FYNNEI. The CDR3 consists of 15 residues.

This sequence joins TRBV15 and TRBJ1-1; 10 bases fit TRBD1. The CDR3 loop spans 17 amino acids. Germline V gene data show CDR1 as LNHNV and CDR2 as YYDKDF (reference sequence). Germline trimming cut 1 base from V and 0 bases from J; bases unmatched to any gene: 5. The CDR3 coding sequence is TGTGCCACCAGCAGAGGGGGGACAGGGGAGTTGAACACTGAAGCTTTCTTT. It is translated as CATSRGGTGELNTEAFF.

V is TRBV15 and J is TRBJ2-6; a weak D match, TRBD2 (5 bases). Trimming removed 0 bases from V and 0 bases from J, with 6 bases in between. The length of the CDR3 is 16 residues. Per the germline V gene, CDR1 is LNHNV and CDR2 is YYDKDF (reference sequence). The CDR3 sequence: CATSRERDSGANVLTF. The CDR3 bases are TGTGCCACCAGCAGAGAACGGGACTCTGGGGCCAACGTCCTGACTTTC.

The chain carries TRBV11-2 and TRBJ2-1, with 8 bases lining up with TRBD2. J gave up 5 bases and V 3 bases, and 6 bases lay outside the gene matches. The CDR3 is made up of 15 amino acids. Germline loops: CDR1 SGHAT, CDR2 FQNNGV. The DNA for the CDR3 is TGTGCCAGCAGCTTCTTAGCGGGACGGGACAATGAGCAGTTCTTC. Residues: CASSFLAGRDNEQFF.

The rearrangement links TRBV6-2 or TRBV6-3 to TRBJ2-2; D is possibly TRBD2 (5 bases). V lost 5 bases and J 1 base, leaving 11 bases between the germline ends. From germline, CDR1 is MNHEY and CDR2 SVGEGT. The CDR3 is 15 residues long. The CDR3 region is CASSRPRGNTGELFF. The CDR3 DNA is TGTGCCAGCAGTCGACCCCGGGGGAACACCGGGGAGCTGTTTTTT.

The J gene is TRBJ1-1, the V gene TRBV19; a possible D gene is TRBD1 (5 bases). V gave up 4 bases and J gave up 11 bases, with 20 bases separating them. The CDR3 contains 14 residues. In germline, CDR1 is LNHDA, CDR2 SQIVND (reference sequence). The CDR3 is CASSTGFGFPSAFF. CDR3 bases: TGTGCCAGTAGTACAGGGTTCGGGTTCCCATCTGCTTTCTTT.

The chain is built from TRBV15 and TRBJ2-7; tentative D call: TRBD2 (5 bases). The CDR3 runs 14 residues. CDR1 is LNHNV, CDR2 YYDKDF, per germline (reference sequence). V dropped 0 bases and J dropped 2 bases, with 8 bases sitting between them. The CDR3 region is CATSRDRGAYEQYF. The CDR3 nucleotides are TGTGCCACCAGCAGAGACCGGGGAGCCTACGAGCAGTACTTC. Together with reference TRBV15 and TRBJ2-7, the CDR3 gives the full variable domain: DAMVIQNPRYQVTQFGKPVTLSCSQTLNHNVMYWYQQKSSQAPKLLFHYYDKDFNNEADTPDNFQSRRPNTSFCFLDIRSPGLGDTAMYLCATSRDRGAYEQYFGPGTRLTVT.

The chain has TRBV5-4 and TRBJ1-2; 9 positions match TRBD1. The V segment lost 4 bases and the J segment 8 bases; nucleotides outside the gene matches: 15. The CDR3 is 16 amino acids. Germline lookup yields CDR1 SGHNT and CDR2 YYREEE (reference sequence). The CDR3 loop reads CASSIIHRGRTIGYTF. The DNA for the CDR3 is TGTGCCAGCAGCATCATCCACAGGGGGCGCACTATCGGCTACACCTTC. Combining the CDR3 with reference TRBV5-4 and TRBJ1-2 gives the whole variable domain ETGVTQSPTHLIKTRGQQVTLRCSSQSGHNTVSWYQQALGQGPQFIFQYYREEENGRGNFPPRFSGLQFPNYSSELNVNALELDDSALYLCASSIIHRGRTIGYTFGSGTRLTVV.

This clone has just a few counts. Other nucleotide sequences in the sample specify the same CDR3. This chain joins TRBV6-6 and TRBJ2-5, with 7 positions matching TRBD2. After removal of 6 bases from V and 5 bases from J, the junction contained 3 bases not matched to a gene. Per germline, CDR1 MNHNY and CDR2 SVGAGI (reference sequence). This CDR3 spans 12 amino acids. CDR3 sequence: CASSPGGETQYF. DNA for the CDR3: TGTGCCAGCAGCCCGGGGGGTGAGACCCAGTACTTC.

CDR3 sequence: CASSFSPGRVSYEQYF. CDR3 DNA: TGTGCCAGCAGTTTTTCCCCGGGCAGGGTGTCCTACGAGCAGTACTTC. The V call is TRBV28, the J call TRBJ2-7; TRBD1 is a possible D gene (5 bases). Trimming cost V 3 bases and J 1 base, with 16 bases left between them. The germline CDR1 and CDR2 sequences are MDHEN and SYDVKM. The CDR3 is 16 amino acids.

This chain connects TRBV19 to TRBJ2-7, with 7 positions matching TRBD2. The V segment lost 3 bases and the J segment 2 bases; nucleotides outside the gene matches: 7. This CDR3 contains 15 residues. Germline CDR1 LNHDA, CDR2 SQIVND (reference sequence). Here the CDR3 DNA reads TGTGCCAGTAGTATTTCCACCGGGACTACCTACGAGCAGTACTTC. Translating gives CASSISTGTTYEQYF.